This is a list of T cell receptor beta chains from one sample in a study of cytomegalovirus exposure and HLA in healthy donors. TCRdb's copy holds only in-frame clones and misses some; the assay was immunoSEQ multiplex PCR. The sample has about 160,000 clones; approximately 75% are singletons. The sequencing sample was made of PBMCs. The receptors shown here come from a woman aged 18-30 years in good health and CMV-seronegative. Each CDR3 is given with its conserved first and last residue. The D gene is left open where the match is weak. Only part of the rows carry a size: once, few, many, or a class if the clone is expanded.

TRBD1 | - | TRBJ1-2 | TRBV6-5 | TGTGCCAGTGTCCCGGGACAGGCGACTTATGGCTACACCTTC | CASVPGQATYGYTF
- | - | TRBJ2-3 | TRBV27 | TGTGCCAGCAGTTCAGGCGCTAGCACAGATACGCAGTATTTT | CASSSGASTDTQYF
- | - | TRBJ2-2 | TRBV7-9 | TGTGCCAGCAGCTTAGCTCCCACAGGCGCGAACACCGGGGAGCTGTTTTTT | CASSLAPTGANTGELFF
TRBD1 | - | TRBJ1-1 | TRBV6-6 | TGTGCCAGCAGGCCGCCTCAAACAGGGGGAGAAGCTTTCTTT | CASRPPQTGGEAFF
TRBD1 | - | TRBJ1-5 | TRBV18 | TGTGCCAGCTCACCGGACAGGGATCAGCCCCAGCATTTT | CASSPDRDQPQHF
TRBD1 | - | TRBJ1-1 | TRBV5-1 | TGCGCCAGCAGGGGTCGGTCCAGGGGGTGGAACACTGAAGCTTTCTTT | CASRGRSRGWNTEAFF
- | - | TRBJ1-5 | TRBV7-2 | TGTGCCAGCAGCCCACGGGCAGGGAGCAATCAGCCCCAGCATTTT | CASSPRAGSNQPQHF
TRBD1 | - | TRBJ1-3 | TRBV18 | TGTGCCAGCTCACCACAACCCCCTACGACAGGGGGAATCTCTGGAAACACCATATATTTT | CASSPQPPTTGGISGNTIYF
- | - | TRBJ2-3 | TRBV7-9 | TGTGCCAGCAGCCCACGACAGGTTTCAGATACGCAGTATTTT | CASSPRQVSDTQYF
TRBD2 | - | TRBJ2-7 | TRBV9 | TGTGCCAGCAGCGTAGGGGGACTAGACGGCTACGAGCAGTACTTC | CASSVGGLDGYEQYF
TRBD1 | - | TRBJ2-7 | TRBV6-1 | TGTGCCAGCAGTGCCCTGGGCAGGGGGCGTTGGTTCGAGCAGTACTTC | CASSALGRGRWFEQYF
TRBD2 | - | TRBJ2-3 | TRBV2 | TGTGCCAGCAGTGAGGGTGCGGGAGGGTGGGCAGATACGCAGTATTTT | CASSEGAGGWADTQYF
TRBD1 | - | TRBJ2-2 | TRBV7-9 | TGTGCCAGCAGCTTCCCGGGGACAGCAAACACCGGGGAGCTGTTTTTT | CASSFPGTANTGELFF
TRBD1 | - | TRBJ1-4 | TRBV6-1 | TGTGCCAGCAGTGTACAGGGGAATACTAATGAAAAACTGTTTTTT | CASSVQGNTNEKLFF
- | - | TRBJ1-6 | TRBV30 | TGTGCCTGGAGTACACAGGGAGAGTCACCCCTCCACTTT | CAWSTQGESPLHF
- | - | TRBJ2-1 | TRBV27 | TGTGCCAGCAGTTTGGAGGGTAGCTCCTACAATGAGCAGTTCTTC | CASSLEGSSYNEQFF
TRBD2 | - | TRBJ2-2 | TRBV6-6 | TGTGCCAGCAGTTCTAGCGGGGGGGCGTCCGGGGAGCTGTTTTTT | CASSSSGGASGELFF
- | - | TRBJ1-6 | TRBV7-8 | TGTGCCAGCAGCTTTGACAGTCTCAGCTCCTATAATTCACCCCTCCACTTT | CASSFDSLSSYNSPLHF
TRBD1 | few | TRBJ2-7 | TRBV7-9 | TGTGCCAGCAGCAGAGGACAGGGGGGCTCCTACGAGCAGTACTTC | CASSRGQGGSYEQYF
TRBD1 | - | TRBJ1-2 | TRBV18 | TGTGCCAGCTCACGGGTGATCGCCGGGACAGAAATTGGCTACACCTTC | CASSRVIAGTEIGYTF
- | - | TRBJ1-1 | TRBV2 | TGTGCCAGCAGTGAAGCGCGAAGAACTGAAGCTTTCTTT | CASSEARRTEAFF
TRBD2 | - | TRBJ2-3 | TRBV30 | TGTGCCTGGAGACTAGCGGGTTCCACAGATACGCAGTATTTT | CAWRLAGSTDTQYF
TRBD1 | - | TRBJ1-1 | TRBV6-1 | TGTGCCAGCAGTGTGGGACAGCTAATAACTGAAGCTTTCTTT | CASSVGQLITEAFF
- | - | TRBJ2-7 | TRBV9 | TGTGCCAGCAGCGTAGGGGCCCAGGGACTTTACGAGCAGTACTTC | CASSVGAQGLYEQYF
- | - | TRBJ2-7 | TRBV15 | TGTGCCACCAGCAGACAGGGGTACGAGCAGTACTTC | CATSRQGYEQYF
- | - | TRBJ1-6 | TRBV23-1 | TGCGCCAGCAGTCATAGCGACAGGAGTTTTTCACCCCTCCACTTT | CASSHSDRSFSPLHF
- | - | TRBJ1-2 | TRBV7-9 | TGTGCCAGCAGCTTAGTCGGTGGCTACACCTTC | CASSLVGGYTF
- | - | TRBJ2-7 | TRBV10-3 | TGTGCCATCAGTGTAGATCGGACAGTAGGTTACGAGCGGTACTTC | CAISVDRTVGYERYF
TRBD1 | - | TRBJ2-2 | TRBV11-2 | TGTGCCAGCAACCGACAGGGGACGAACACCGGGGAGCTGTTTTTT | CASNRQGTNTGELFF
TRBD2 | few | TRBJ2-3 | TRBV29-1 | TGCAGCGTAATAGCGGGAGGGCCCGGAGATACGCAGTATTTT | CSVIAGGPGDTQYF
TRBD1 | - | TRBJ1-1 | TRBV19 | TGTGCCAGTAGTAACAATCCGTCAGGGGGCACTGAAGCTTTCTTT | CASSNNPSGGTEAFF
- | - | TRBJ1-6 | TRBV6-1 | TGTGCCAGCAGTGAACTAGGGGCTGGTAATTCACCCCTCCACTTT | CASSELGAGNSPLHF
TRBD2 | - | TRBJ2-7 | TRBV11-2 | TGTGCCAGCAGCTCACCTAGCGGGACGGATACCTACGAGCAGTACTTC | CASSSPSGTDTYEQYF
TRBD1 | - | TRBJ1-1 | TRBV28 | TGTGCCAGCAGTTTATCAGGACAGGGTATTAACGCTGAAGCTTTCTTT | CASSLSGQGINAEAFF
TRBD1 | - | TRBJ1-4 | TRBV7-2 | TGTGCCAGCAGCTTAAATTCCGGGCAGGGGGCTGAAAAACTGTTTTTT | CASSLNSGQGAEKLFF
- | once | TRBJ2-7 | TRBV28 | TGTGCCAGCAGTTTAGGGGTGGACAGCTACGAGCAGTACTTC | CASSLGVDSYEQYF
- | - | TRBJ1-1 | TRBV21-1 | TGTGCCAGCAGCAAGATACCAGGGGGCGAGGGCGCTTTCTTT | CASSKIPGGEGAFF
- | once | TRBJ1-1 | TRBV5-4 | TGTGCCAGCAGCTCGGGACAGAACACTGAAGCTTTCTTT | CASSSGQNTEAFF